The following is a TCR beta chain sequence with its context. Its specificity is unknown. The CDR3 is 16 residues long. Germline V gene lookup returns CDR1 SGHTA and CDR2 FQGNSA. V shed 1 base and J 3 bases; nucleotides not matched to a gene: 4. This sample was included in a study of human T cells and chemical hapten exposure. As for time point: patch test 1, 2 weeks after DPC sensitization. This sample's treatment: therapeutic diphenylcyclopropenone sensitization with weekly scalp DPC. During construction of the library, unique molecular identifiers were attached to individual cDNA molecules for quantitative, reproducible TCR counting. TCRdb re-derived calls from the RACE reads in MiXCR, one entry per CDR3 protein. The repertoire includes roughly 360,000 distinct CDR3 sequences, roughly 4.8% of them detected once, and about 2.2% sits in the top ten. Study results and caveats: No shift was seen in TCRs above 1 in 1000 frequency with DPC sensitization. Donors, who had alopecia, may show an immune response that differs from healthy people's.

The sample was whole blood, taken in connection with sensitization to the hapten diphenylcyclopropenone (DPC). The chain is built from TRBV7-2 and TRBJ1-5; 9 bases are a match to TRBD1. This sequence originates from a woman aged 45-60 years with alopecia areata. Some clones in this sample may be carry-over from other donors' samples. The CDR3 reads CASSLEQGAANQPQHF. DNA for the CDR3: TGTGCCAGCAGCTTAGAACAGGGGGCCGCCAATCAGCCCCAGCATTTT.